These T cell receptor beta chains were read from a single sample in a study of T cell responses to AZD1222 COVID-19 vaccine. Method: immunoSEQ multiplex PCR; TCRdb's copy keeps in-frame clones and lacks some. The profile covers about 100,000 clones, with more than 75% appearing a single time and approximately 15% taken by the ten largest. The source material was peripheral blood, sampled on day 0 of AZD1222 vaccination. These receptor sequences come from an adult in good health. The CDR3 runs from the conserved cysteine through the conserved F or W. Fields, in order: clone size, D gene, V gene, J gene, CDR3 DNA, CDR3 protein. The D gene is left open where the match is weak. Not all rows give a size; the values are once, few, many and, for expanded clones, a class.

clone size: .; D gene: .; V gene: TRBV7-9; J gene: TRBJ2-7; CDR3 DNA: TGTGCCAGCAGCCCCCCGGCACTTGGCTACGAGCAGTACTTC; CDR3 protein: CASSPPALGYEQYF
clone size: .; D gene: .; V gene: TRBV4-3; J gene: TRBJ1-3; CDR3 DNA: TGCGCCAGCAGCCTTTCATTTGGAAACACCATATATTTT; CDR3 protein: CASSLSFGNTIYF
clone size: .; D gene: .; V gene: TRBV24-1; J gene: TRBJ1-2; CDR3 DNA: TGTGCCACCAGTGATGAGACACGCTACTATGGCTACACCTTC; CDR3 protein: CATSDETRYYGYTF
clone size: .; D gene: TRBD2; V gene: TRBV4-1; J gene: TRBJ2-3; CDR3 DNA: TGCGCCAGCAGCCATCGGACTAGCGGGGGACCCACAGATACGCAGTATTTT; CDR3 protein: CASSHRTSGGPTDTQYF
clone size: .; D gene: .; V gene: TRBV12-3/TRBV12-4; J gene: TRBJ2-2; CDR3 DNA: TGTGCCAGCTTCACACCCGGGGAGCTGTTTTTT; CDR3 protein: CASFTPGELFF
clone size: .; D gene: TRBD1; V gene: TRBV6-6; J gene: TRBJ1-3; CDR3 DNA: TGTGCCAGCCTCAACAGGGGTGGCTCTGGAAACACCATATATTTT; CDR3 protein: CASLNRGGSGNTIYF
clone size: once; D gene: .; V gene: TRBV11-2; J gene: TRBJ1-6; CDR3 DNA: TGTGCCAGCAGCTTAGATCGGACAGCAAATAATTCACCCCTCCACTTT; CDR3 protein: CASSLDRTANNSPLHF
clone size: .; D gene: .; V gene: TRBV5-4; J gene: TRBJ1-1; CDR3 DNA: TGTGCCAGCAGCTCGCGAAAAGGGGAAACTGAAGCTTTCTTT; CDR3 protein: CASSSRKGETEAFF
clone size: .; D gene: .; V gene: TRBV2; J gene: TRBJ1-2; CDR3 DNA: TGTGCCAGCAGTGCACAGAATTCAGGGGGCTACACCTTC; CDR3 protein: CASSAQNSGGYTF
clone size: once; D gene: .; V gene: TRBV6-5; J gene: TRBJ1-1; CDR3 DNA: TGTGCCAGCAGGAAGGTGGAGGGGATCGGCACTGAAGCTTTCTTT; CDR3 protein: CASRKVEGIGTEAFF
clone size: .; D gene: TRBD1; V gene: TRBV5-1; J gene: TRBJ1-1; CDR3 DNA: TGCGCCAGCAAGAGCACAGGGGGTTCTGGGGACGAAGCTTTCTTT; CDR3 protein: CASKSTGGSGDEAFF
clone size: once; D gene: .; V gene: TRBV6-5; J gene: TRBJ2-1; CDR3 DNA: TGTGCCAGCACCTCCATCTCCTACAATGAGCAGTTCTTC; CDR3 protein: CASTSISYNEQFF
clone size: .; D gene: .; V gene: TRBV30; J gene: TRBJ2-3; CDR3 DNA: TGTGCCTGGAGTGATCTAGCGCTTGCCACAGATACGCAGTATTTT; CDR3 protein: CAWSDLALATDTQYF
clone size: .; D gene: .; V gene: TRBV9; J gene: TRBJ1-1; CDR3 DNA: TGTGCCAGCAGCCCCGGGGGTATTGGAAATAAGTACACTGAAGCTTTCTTT; CDR3 protein: CASSPGGIGNKYTEAFF
clone size: .; D gene: .; V gene: TRBV3-1/TRBV3-2; J gene: TRBJ1-1; CDR3 DNA: TGTGCCAGCAGCTTTAAAGGGACGGTGAACACTGAAGCTTTCTTT; CDR3 protein: CASSFKGTVNTEAFF
clone size: once; D gene: TRBD1; V gene: TRBV27; J gene: TRBJ1-2; CDR3 DNA: TGTGCCAGCAGTTTCCGTGGTGCGGGACAGATTAACTATGGCTACACCTTC; CDR3 protein: CASSFRGAGQINYGYTF
clone size: few; D gene: TRBD1; V gene: TRBV6-2/TRBV6-3; J gene: TRBJ2-7; CDR3 DNA: TGTGCCAGCAGTTCTTGGACAGGGGGAGCCGAGCAGTACTTC; CDR3 protein: CASSSWTGGAEQYF
clone size: .; D gene: .; V gene: TRBV5-1; J gene: TRBJ1-2; CDR3 DNA: TGCGCCAGCAGCCCGCTGACACCCGACTATGGCTACACCTTC; CDR3 protein: CASSPLTPDYGYTF
clone size: once; D gene: .; V gene: TRBV13; J gene: TRBJ2-2; CDR3 DNA: TGTGCCAGCAGCTTTTCAAACAGCAACACCGGGGAGCTGTTTTTT; CDR3 protein: CASSFSNSNTGELFF
clone size: .; D gene: .; V gene: TRBV4-2; J gene: TRBJ1-2; CDR3 DNA: TGTGCCAGCAGCCAAGATAGGACAGTAGCTAACTATGGCTACACCTTC; CDR3 protein: CASSQDRTVANYGYTF
clone size: .; D gene: .; V gene: TRBV5-1; J gene: TRBJ1-2; CDR3 DNA: TGCGCCAGCAGCCATCAAGGGGACACGTATGGCTACACCTTC; CDR3 protein: CASSHQGDTYGYTF
clone size: .; D gene: .; V gene: TRBV7-3; J gene: TRBJ2-6; CDR3 DNA: TGTGCCAGCAGCTTAATTCCCCAAGACAGCGGCTCTGGGGCCAACGTCCTGACTTTC; CDR3 protein: CASSLIPQDSGSGANVLTF
clone size: .; D gene: .; V gene: TRBV7-3; J gene: TRBJ2-5; CDR3 DNA: TGTGCCAGCAGCTCCGGGACCGTCCCGGAGACCCAGTACTTC; CDR3 protein: CASSSGTVPETQYF
clone size: once; D gene: .; V gene: TRBV6-5; J gene: TRBJ1-2; CDR3 DNA: TGTGCCAGCACCGAGGGTGGGACTTCCTATGGCTACACCTTC; CDR3 protein: CASTEGGTSYGYTF
clone size: .; D gene: .; V gene: TRBV7-9; J gene: TRBJ1-2; CDR3 DNA: TGTGCCAGCAGCCAAGGGACGCTCAATAACTATGGCTACACCTTC; CDR3 protein: CASSQGTLNNYGYTF
clone size: once; D gene: .; V gene: TRBV11-2; J gene: TRBJ1-5; CDR3 DNA: TGTGCCAGCATCCCTTCGATCGGCGGCGGACAGCCCCAGCATTTT; CDR3 protein: CASIPSIGGGQPQHF
clone size: once; D gene: .; V gene: TRBV6-5; J gene: TRBJ1-1; CDR3 DNA: TGTGCCAGCAGCTCAGAGTTTGAAGCTTTCTTT; CDR3 protein: CASSSEFEAFF